The 30 T cell receptor beta chains below come from one sample, sequenced in a study of shared clonotypes between healthy human individuals. Naive-designated CD8 cells lacked CD45RO, were positively enriched for CCR7, and omitted terminally differentiated effector memory CD45RA+ cells. TCRdb's copy holds only in-frame clones and misses some; the assay was immunoSEQ multiplex PCR. The data contain about 700,000 clones, approximately 90% of them singletons. Sequencing used naive CD8+ T cells sorted from blood. The receptor source for this set is a man between 25 and 39 years old in good health.

The chain uses TRBV7-9 and TRBJ2-7; 8 nucleotides align to TRBD2. Per the germline V gene, CDR1 is SEHNR and CDR2 is FQNEAQ (reference sequence). Trimming cost V 6 bases and J 1 base; bases outside gene matches: 8. This CDR3 is built from 15 residues. The CDR3 protein is CASRVGASGSYEQYF. DNA of the CDR3: TGTGCCAGCAGAGTCGGGGCTAGCGGGTCCTACGAGCAGTACTTC.

The chain is built from TRBV6-6 and TRBJ2-1; D is tentatively TRBD1 or TRBD2 (5 bases each). Trimming removed 7 bases at V and 8 bases at J, with 12 bases between. Germline V lookup: CDR1 MNHNY, CDR2 SVGAGI (reference sequence). CDR3 length: 12 amino acids. In DNA form, the CDR3 reads TGTGCCAGCAAGAGCCAGGGAGATGAGCAGTTCTTC. It yields the protein CASKSQGDEQFF.

The V gene is TRBV2, the J gene TRBJ2-1; TRBD2 agrees at 8 bases. The germline gives CDR1 SNHLY, CDR2 FYNNEI. Trimming at V came to 7 bases and at J to 2 bases, leaving 7 bases not matched to a gene. The CDR3 extends over 15 amino acids. DNA of the CDR3: TGTGCCAGCACCGATGATAGCGGGACCTACAATGAGCAGTTCTTC. Its protein is CASTDDSGTYNEQFF.

V and J are TRBV29-1 and TRBJ2-1, with D perhaps given as TRBD1 or TRBD2 (5 bases each). Germline-derived CDR1 and CDR2 are SQVTM and ANQGSEA. Between the trimmed V and J ends, which lost 4 bases and 6 bases, there was a span of 10 bases. This CDR3 contains 12 residues. The CDR3 loop reads CSVGPRGNEQFF. The CDR3 DNA reads as TGCAGCGTTGGCCCGAGGGGCAATGAGCAGTTCTTC.

This sequence joins TRBV30 and TRBJ2-7; D ambiguous. The ends were cut back, 3 bases at V and 2 bases at J, with 11 bases in the middle. CDR1 and CDR2 (germline): GTSNPN, SVGIG (reference sequence). This CDR3 region has 13 residues. The DNA of the CDR3 is TGTGCCTGGAGCAGGCTCGGTCCCTACGAGCAGTACTTC. Protein: CAWSRLGPYEQYF.

This rearrangement joins TRBV7-2 to TRBJ2-3; TRBD1 agrees at 12 bases. The CDR3 totals 14 residues. Trimming cost V 6 bases and J 8 bases; bases outside gene matches: 6. CDR1 and CDR2 (germline): SGHTA, FQGNSA. CDR3 in DNA: TGTGCCAGCAGTTCCGGGACAGGGGGCGGTACGCAGTATTTT. It is translated as CASSSGTGGGTQYF.

J is TRBJ1-2 and V is TRBV5-8; unclear D gene. Germline CDR1 is SGHTS and CDR2 is YDEGEE. V was cut by 4 bases and J by 0 bases, with 19 bases left in between. This CDR3 has 17 residues. The CDR3 region has the DNA TGTGCCAGCAGCGGAAACCGTGACGGGATATCTAACTATGGCTACACCTTC. Translating it yields CASSGNRDGISNYGYTF.

A note on this clone: At the DNA level, this CDR3 is encoded by other sequences in the same sample as well. The gene calls are TRBV7-9 and TRBJ2-7; D is possibly TRBD1 (5 bases). CDR1 is SEHNR and CDR2 is FQNEAQ in the germline V gene (reference sequence). This CDR3 contains 15 residues. The germline V and J ends were trimmed by 1 base and 3 bases, with 13 bases remaining between them. The CDR3 region is CASSLVGQGIYEQYF. The CDR3 DNA sequence: TGTGCCAGCAGCTTAGTGGGGCAGGGAATCTACGAGCAGTACTTC. The whole variable domain, remainder taken from reference TRBV7-9 and TRBJ2-7, is DTGVSQNPRHKITKRGQNVTFRCDPISEHNRLYWYRQTLGQGPEFLTYFQNEAQLEKSRLLSDRFSAERPKGSFSTLEIQRTEQGDSAMYLCASSLVGQGIYEQYFGPGTRLTVT.

This clone was counted a single time. V is TRBV9 and J is TRBJ2-1; TRBD2 might be the D (5 bases). From germline, CDR1 is SGDLS and CDR2 YYNGEE. Between the trimmed V and J ends, which lost 0 bases and 2 bases, there was a span of 15 bases. This CDR3 contains 17 residues. The chain's CDR3 is CASSVGGSPRPYNEQFF. CDR3 DNA: TGTGCCAGCAGCGTAGGAGGGAGCCCGAGGCCCTACAATGAGCAGTTCTTC.

J is TRBJ2-5 and V is TRBV7-9; a weak D match, TRBD1 (6 bases). Trimming left V 5 bases short and J 0 bases short, with 10 bases between. Germline CDR1 and CDR2: SEHNR and FQNEAQ (reference sequence). This CDR3 is built from 14 residues. CDR3 protein: CASSLQGYQETQYF. The CDR3 DNA reads TGTGCCAGCAGCCTACAGGGCTACCAAGAGACCCAGTACTTC.

This chain links TRBV7-6 with TRBJ1-1, with D maybe TRBD1 (5 bases). This CDR3 has 11 amino acids. Trimming pared 5 bases from V and 11 bases from J, leaving 12 bases between. Looked up from germline, CDR1 is SGHVS and CDR2 is FNYEAQ. The CDR3: CASSRGTEAFF. The DNA of the CDR3 is TGTGCCAGCAGCCGCGGGACCGAGGCTTTCTTT.

About this clone: A junction end diverges from the germline sequence, so it may reflect a read error. The chain recombines TRBV7-7 with TRBJ2-1; 7 bases line up with TRBD2. The CDR3 totals 15 residues. Germline V lookup: CDR1 SSHAT, CDR2 FNYEAQ (reference sequence). CDR3 sequence (DNA): TGTGCTAGCAGCTCCGGACTAGGACTTCTGGATGAGCAGTTCTTC. It codes for CASSSGLGLLDEQFF.

The V call is TRBV7-2, the J call TRBJ2-1, with 10 bases lining up with TRBD2. The V and J ends lost 1 base and 4 bases, in that order; junction bases with no gene match: 4. The CDR3 extends over 16 amino acids. CDR1 is SGHTA and CDR2 is FQGNSA in the germline V gene. CDR3 region: CASSLDSSGGYNEQFF. The DNA for the CDR3 is TGTGCCAGCAGCTTAGATTCTAGCGGGGGTTACAATGAGCAGTTCTTC.

The chain recombines TRBV10-1 with TRBJ2-1; a possible D gene is TRBD2 (5 bases). The germline gives CDR1 WNHNN, CDR2 SYGVQD (reference sequence). V gave up 5 bases and J gave up 6 bases, with 11 bases separating them. The CDR3 totals 13 residues. The CDR3 DNA is TGCGCCAGCAGTTCGCGGGCTAGCAATGAGCAGTTCTTC. Protein: CASSSRASNEQFF.

This chain links TRBV7-9 with TRBJ2-2, with D maybe TRBD2 (5 bases). The germline CDR1 and CDR2 sequences are SEHNR and FQNEAQ (reference sequence). This CDR3 has 12 residues. Trimming took 4 bases from V and 6 from J, leaving 6 bases between them. The CDR3 protein is CASSWGAGELFF. The CDR3 DNA is TGTGCCAGCAGCTGGGGAGCCGGGGAGCTGTTTTTT.

The chain couples TRBV11-2 to TRBJ2-1; no reliable D call. The V gene's germline CDR1 is SGHAT and CDR2 FQNNGV. This CDR3 comprises 12 residues. V lost 2 bases and J lost 5, with 4 bases in between. CDR3 region: CASSLFNNEQFF. The CDR3 DNA follows: TGTGCCAGCAGCTTATTTAACAATGAGCAGTTCTTC.

CDR3 nucleotide sequence: TGTGCCAGCAGGGCAACCGGGGGGCAGGTCAATCAGCCCCAGCATTTT. Translation: CASRATGGQVNQPQHF. The chain has TRBV28 and TRBJ1-5; maybe TRBD1 (6 bases). This CDR3 region has 16 residues. Trimming cost V 6 bases and J 3 bases, with 18 bases left between them. Germline V gene lookup returns CDR1 MDHEN and CDR2 SYDVKM.

The chain links TRBV25-1 to TRBJ2-6, with D tentatively TRBD2 (6 bases). Per germline, CDR1 MGHDK and CDR2 SYGVNS. The CDR3 has 16 amino acids. Between the trimmed V and J ends, which lost 1 base and 3 bases, there was a span of 10 bases. The CDR3 nucleotides are TGTGCCAGCAGTGAATTAAGGGGAGGTGGGGCCAACGTCCTGACTTTC. This translates into CASSELRGGGANVLTF.

On this clone itself: Other DNA sequences within the sample encode an identical CDR3. This chain joins TRBV7-9 and TRBJ2-1, with D uncertain. The V end lost 1 base, the J end lost 0 bases, and 7 bases lay between the germline ends. The CDR3 covers 15 residues. Looked up from germline, CDR1 is SEHNR and CDR2 is FQNEAQ (reference sequence). The DNA for the CDR3 is TGTGCCAGCAGCTTAGGCGTGAGCTCCTACAATGAGCAGTTCTTC. Translated, it gives CASSLGVSSYNEQFF.

CDR3 protein: CASSALVETQYF. CDR3 DNA: TGTGCCAGCAGCGCCCTAGTAGAGACCCAGTACTTC. The chain combines TRBV6-6 with TRBJ2-5; no reliable D call. Trimming took 6 bases from V and 4 from J, leaving 9 bases between them. The CDR3 is made up of 12 amino acids. CDR1 is MNHNY, CDR2 SVGAGI, per germline (reference sequence).

Worth noting for this clone: The same CDR3 is also encoded by other DNA sequences in this sample. This chain joins TRBV9 and TRBJ2-7, with D perhaps matching TRBD1 (6 bases). Germline V gives CDR1 SGDLS, CDR2 YYNGEE. The CDR3 sequence is 14 residues long. V gave up 0 bases and J gave up 2 bases, with 9 bases separating them. The CDR3, as DNA: TGTGCCAGCAGCGTAGGAGGGGGAACCTACGAGCAGTACTTC. The encoded protein is CASSVGGGTYEQYF.

The chain employs TRBV13 and TRBJ2-2; D unresolved. CDR1 and CDR2 (germline): PRHDT, FYEKMQ (reference sequence). V was trimmed by 2 bases and J by 3 bases, leaving 4 bases between them. The CDR3 is 13 residues long. The CDR3 here is CASSLLYTGELFF. The CDR3 DNA is TGTGCCAGCAGCTTATTGTACACCGGGGAGCTGTTTTTT.

V and J are TRBV15 and TRBJ2-1; TRBD2 aligns across 8 bases. CDR3 length equals 15 residues. The V segment lost 0 bases and the J segment 4 bases; nucleotides outside the gene matches: 2. Germline values: CDR1 LNHNV, CDR2 YYDKDF (reference sequence). The CDR3 nucleotides are TGTGCCACCAGCAGAGATCAGCGGGAGTACAATGAGCAGTTCTTC. Protein: CATSRDQREYNEQFF.

The gene calls are TRBV6-1 and TRBJ2-7; D is perhaps TRBD1 (5 bases). The CDR3 runs to 14 residues. The germline V gene has CDR1 MNHNS and CDR2 SASEGT. V was cut by 3 bases and J by 4 bases, with 13 bases left in between. CDR3 region: CASSDLLRVYEQYF. The CDR3 region has the DNA TGTGCCAGCAGTGATCTTCTCAGGGTATACGAGCAGTACTTC.

The chain has TRBV7-9 and TRBJ2-3; D is unresolved. Trimming pared 4 bases from V and 2 bases from J, leaving 7 bases between. The CDR3 has 13 amino acids. Germline V gene lookup returns CDR1 SEHNR and CDR2 FQNEAQ (reference sequence). CDR3 protein: CASSSPLTDTQYF. CDR3 bases: TGTGCCAGCAGCTCCCCACTCACAGATACGCAGTATTTT.

This clone was observed a single time. The V and J genes are TRBV25-1 and TRBJ1-1, with unresolved D. CDR1 and CDR2 (germline): MGHDK, SYGVNS. The length of the CDR3 is 15 residues. V shed 7 bases and J shed 7 bases, with 22 bases lying between them. CDR3 residues: CASTSLPDPRNEAFF. CDR3 coding DNA: TGTGCCAGCACATCATTACCCGATCCGAGGAATGAAGCTTTCTTT.

The chain couples TRBV28 to TRBJ2-1; TRBD1 matches 7 bases. This CDR3 has 14 amino acids. The V segment lost 6 bases and the J segment 3 bases; nucleotides outside the gene matches: 5. Germline CDR1 reads MDHEN; CDR2 reads SYDVKM. DNA for the CDR3: TGTGCCAGCAGGCCGGGACAGAGCTACAATGAGCAGTTCTTC. It is translated as CASRPGQSYNEQFF.

The chain joins TRBV7-2 to TRBJ2-1, with unresolved D. This CDR3 contains 18 residues. Germline V gives CDR1 SGHTA, CDR2 FQGNSA. Trimming left V 3 bases short and J 0 bases short, with 18 bases between. The CDR3 region has the DNA TGTGCCAGCAGCTTTTCCCGGGCGGACCTGAGCTCCTACAATGAGCAGTTCTTC. Translated: CASSFSRADLSSYNEQFF.

The chain employs TRBV29-1 and TRBJ2-3; D is unresolved. The germline V gene has CDR1 SQVTM and CDR2 ANQGSEA. Trimming stripped 2 bases from V and 5 bases from J, with 23 bases between. This CDR3 contains 17 residues. DNA of the CDR3: TGCAGCGTTGAATGGTTTTCGACCCAAACACCCGGAGATACGCAGTATTTT. As protein: CSVEWFSTQTPGDTQYF.

The chain combines TRBV7-8 with TRBJ2-1, with unresolved D. V lost 1 base to trimming and J lost 7 bases, with 8 bases between them. This CDR3 comprises 13 residues. Germline V CDR1 and CDR2: SGHVS, FQNEAQ. The CDR3 sequence: CASSLVGYNEQFF. The CDR3 DNA sequence: TGTGCCAGCAGCTTAGTGGGGTATAATGAGCAGTTCTTC.